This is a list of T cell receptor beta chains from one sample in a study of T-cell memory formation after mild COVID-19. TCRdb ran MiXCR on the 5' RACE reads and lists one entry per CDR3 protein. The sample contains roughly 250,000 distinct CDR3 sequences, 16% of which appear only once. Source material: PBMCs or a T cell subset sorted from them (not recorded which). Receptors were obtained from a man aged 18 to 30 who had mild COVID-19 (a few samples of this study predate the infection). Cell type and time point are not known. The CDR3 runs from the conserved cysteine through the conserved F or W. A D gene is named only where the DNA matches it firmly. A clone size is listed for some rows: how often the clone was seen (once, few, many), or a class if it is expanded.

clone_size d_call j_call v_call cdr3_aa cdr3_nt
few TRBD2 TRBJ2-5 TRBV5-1 CASSPPITLSGGGQETQYF TGCGCCAGCAGCCCCCCCATAACCCTTAGCGGGGGAGGTCAAGAGACCCAGTACTTC
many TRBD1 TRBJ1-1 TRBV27 CASILTGGNTEAFF TGTGCCAGCATCTTGACAGGGGGGAACACTGAAGCTTTCTTT
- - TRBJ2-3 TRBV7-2 CASSLGGGEYQADTQYF TGTGCCAGCAGCTTAGGGGGCGGGGAGTATCAGGCAGATACGCAGTATTTT
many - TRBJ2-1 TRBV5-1 CASSLGGGPYNEQFF TGTGCCAGCAGCTTAGGGGGGGGGCCCTACAATGAGCAGTTCTTC
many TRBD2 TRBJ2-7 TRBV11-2 CASSLVEGRGEQYF TGTGCCAGCAGCTTAGTCGAGGGGAGGGGCGAGCAGTACTTC
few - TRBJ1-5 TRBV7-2 CASSLVGGAGSNQPQHF TGTGCCAGCAGCTTAGTCGGAGGGGCCGGTTCCAATCAGCCCCAGCATTTT
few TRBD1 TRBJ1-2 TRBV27 CASSSGTGMTYGYTF TGTGCCAGCAGTTCGGGGACAGGGATGACCTATGGCTACACCTTC
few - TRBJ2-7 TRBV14 CASSQWTLAYEQYF TGTGCCAGCAGCCAATGGACCCTAGCCTACGAGCAGTACTTC
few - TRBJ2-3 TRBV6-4 CATGTQGSDTQYF TGTGCCACCGGAACTCAGGGCTCAGATACGCAGTATTTT
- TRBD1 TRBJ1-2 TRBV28 CASSTEPGQGANYGYTF TGTGCCAGCAGTACCGAACCAGGACAGGGGGCGAACTATGGCTACACCTTC